This TCR beta chain was observed in a study of a mutant IDH1 vaccine in newly diagnosed glioma. Method: immunoSEQ multiplex PCR; TCRdb's copy keeps in-frame clones and lacks some. The data show about 44,000 clones, approximately 90% seen once. This CDR3 region has 17 residues. V gave up 4 bases and J gave up 6 bases; unmatched junction bases: 8. In germline, CDR1 is LNHDA, CDR2 SQIVND (reference sequence). About this clone: Antigen unknown.

The time point denotes: week 23, last vaccination. With topical imiquimod, each dose of the vaccine consisted of 300 ug of mutant IDH1 20-mer peptide. The rearrangement links TRBV19 to TRBJ2-1; 14 bases line up with TRBD2. The starting material was PBMCs, obtained from a glioma patient whose treatment included an IDH1 peptide vaccine. The clonotype originates from a man aged 50-60 years with glioma. The DNA of the CDR3 is TGTGCCAGTAGTAGAGGGACTAGCGGGAGAATTGGCAATGAGCAGTTCTTC. Translated, it gives CASSRGTSGRIGNEQFF.